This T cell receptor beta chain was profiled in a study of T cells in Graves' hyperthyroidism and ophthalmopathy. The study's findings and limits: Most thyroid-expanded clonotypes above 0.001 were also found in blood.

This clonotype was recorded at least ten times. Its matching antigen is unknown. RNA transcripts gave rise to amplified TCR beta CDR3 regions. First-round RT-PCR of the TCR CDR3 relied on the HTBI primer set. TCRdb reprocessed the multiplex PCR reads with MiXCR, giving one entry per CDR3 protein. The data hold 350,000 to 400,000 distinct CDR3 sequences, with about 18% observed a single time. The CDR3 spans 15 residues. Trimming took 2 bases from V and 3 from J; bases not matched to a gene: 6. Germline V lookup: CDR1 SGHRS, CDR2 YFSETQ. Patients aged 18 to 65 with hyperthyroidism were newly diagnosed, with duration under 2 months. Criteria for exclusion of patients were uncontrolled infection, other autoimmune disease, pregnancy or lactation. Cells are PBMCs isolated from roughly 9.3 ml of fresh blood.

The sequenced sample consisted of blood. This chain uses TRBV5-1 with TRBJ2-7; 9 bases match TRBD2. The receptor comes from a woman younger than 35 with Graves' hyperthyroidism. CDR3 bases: TGCGCCAGCAGCTTTGGAGGACTAGCGAACTACGAGCAGTACTTC. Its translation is CASSFGGLANYEQYF.